These 2 T cell receptor beta chains were sequenced from one sample in a study of monozygotic twins with inflammatory bowel disease (dated by TCRdb to the late 2010s). The library was generated by 5' RACE. Sequencer: Illumina HiSeq 2500. After TCRdb reprocessed the reads, each CDR3 protein sequence was kept as one row, without DNA. The sample has 140,000 to 150,000 distinct CDR3 sequences on record. Of the sample, roughly 1.2% falls within the top ten clones. Sequencing was performed on blood. The source is a human donor with ulcerative colitis or Crohn's disease, or a healthy co-twin of an affected twin (not recorded which).

CDR3 in amino acids: CASSLGVAASYEQYF. This chain joins TRBV10-2 and TRBJ2-7; no DNA is available, so the TRBD2 call from TCRdb remains unchecked. The CDR3 sequence is 15 residues long. The germline gives CDR1 WSHSY, CDR2 SAAADI.

This chain connects TRBV29-1 to TRBJ2-1; without DNA, the TCRdb call of TRBD1 cannot be checked. CDR3 length: 15 residues. In germline, CDR1 is SQVTM, CDR2 ANQGSEA. The CDR3 protein is CSVDPQGASYNEQFF.